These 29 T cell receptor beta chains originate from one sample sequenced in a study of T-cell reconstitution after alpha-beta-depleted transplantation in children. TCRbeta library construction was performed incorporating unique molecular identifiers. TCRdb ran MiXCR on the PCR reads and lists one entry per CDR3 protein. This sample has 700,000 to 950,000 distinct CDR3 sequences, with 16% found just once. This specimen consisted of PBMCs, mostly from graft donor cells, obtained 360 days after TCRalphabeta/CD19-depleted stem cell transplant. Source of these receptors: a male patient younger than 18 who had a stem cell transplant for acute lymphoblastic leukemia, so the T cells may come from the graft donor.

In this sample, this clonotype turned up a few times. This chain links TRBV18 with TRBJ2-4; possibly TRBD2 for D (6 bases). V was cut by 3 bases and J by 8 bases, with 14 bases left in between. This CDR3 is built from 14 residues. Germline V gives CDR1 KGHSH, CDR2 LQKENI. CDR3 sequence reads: CASSPGARRDIQYF. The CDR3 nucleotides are TGTGCCAGCTCACCGGGAGCAAGGAGGGACATTCAGTACTTC.

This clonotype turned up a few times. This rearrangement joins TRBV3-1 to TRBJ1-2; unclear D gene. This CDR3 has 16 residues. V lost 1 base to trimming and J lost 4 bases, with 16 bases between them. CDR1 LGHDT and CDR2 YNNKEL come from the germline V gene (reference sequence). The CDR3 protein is CASSQGGSGFRYGYTF. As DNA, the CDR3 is TGTGCCAGCAGCCAAGGCGGGTCGGGGTTTCGCTATGGCTACACCTTC.

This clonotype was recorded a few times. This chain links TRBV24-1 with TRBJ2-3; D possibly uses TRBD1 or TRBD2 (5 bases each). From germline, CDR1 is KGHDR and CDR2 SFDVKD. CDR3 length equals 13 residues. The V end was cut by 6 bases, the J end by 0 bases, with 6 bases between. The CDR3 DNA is TGTGCCACCAGTTGGGGGAGCACAGATACGCAGTATTTT. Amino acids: CATSWGSTDTQYF.

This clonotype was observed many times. In nucleotides, the CDR3 is TGCAGCGTTTGGTCAGGGGCTGGGGCCAACGTCCTGACTTTC. Protein sequence: CSVWSGAGANVLTF. V and J are TRBV29-1 and TRBJ2-6; tentatively, D is TRBD1 (6 bases). V was pared by 5 bases and J by 2 bases, with 10 bases between. Germline lookup yields CDR1 SQVTM and CDR2 ANQGSEA. This CDR3 has 14 amino acids.

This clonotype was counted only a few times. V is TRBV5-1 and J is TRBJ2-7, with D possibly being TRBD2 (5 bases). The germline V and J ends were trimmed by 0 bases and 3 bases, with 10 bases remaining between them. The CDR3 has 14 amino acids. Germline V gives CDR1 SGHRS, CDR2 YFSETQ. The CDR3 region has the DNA TGCGCCAGCAGCTTGGTTCCAGCGGTCTACGAGCAGTACTTC. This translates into CASSLVPAVYEQYF.

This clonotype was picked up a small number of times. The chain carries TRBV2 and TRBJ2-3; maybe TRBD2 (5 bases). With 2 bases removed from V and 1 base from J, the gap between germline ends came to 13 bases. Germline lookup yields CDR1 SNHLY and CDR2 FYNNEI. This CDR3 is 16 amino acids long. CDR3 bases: TGTGCCAGCAGTGAAATAGGGAGCGGTCGCACAGATACGCAGTATTTT. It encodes CASSEIGSGRTDTQYF.

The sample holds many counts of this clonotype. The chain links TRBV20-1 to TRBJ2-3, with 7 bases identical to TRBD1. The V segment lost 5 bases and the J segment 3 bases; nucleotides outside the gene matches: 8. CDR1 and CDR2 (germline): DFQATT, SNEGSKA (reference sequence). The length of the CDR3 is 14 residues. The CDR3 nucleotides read TGCAGTGCTCTCACAGGGGACGGGACAGATACGCAGTATTTT. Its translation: CSALTGDGTDTQYF.

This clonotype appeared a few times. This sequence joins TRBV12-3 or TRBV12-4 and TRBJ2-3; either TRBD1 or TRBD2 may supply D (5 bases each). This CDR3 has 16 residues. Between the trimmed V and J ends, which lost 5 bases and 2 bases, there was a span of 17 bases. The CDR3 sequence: CASSPGKGTYTDTQYF. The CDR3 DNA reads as TGTGCCAGCAGTCCGGGAAAGGGGACGTACACAGATACGCAGTATTTT.

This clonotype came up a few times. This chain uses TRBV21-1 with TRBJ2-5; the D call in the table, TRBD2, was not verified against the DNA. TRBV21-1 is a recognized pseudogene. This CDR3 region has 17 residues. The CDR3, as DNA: TGTGCCAGCAGCAAAGCGACTAGCGGGGGCCTTAAAGAGACCCAGTACTTC. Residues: CASSKATSGGLKETQYF.

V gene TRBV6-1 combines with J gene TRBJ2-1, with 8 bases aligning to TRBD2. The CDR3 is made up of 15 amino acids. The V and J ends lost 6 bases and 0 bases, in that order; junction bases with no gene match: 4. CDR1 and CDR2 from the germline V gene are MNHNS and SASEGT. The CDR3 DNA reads TGTGCCAGCAGAGCGGGAGCTGGCTCCTACAATGAGCAGTTCTTC. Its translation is CASRAGAGSYNEQFF.

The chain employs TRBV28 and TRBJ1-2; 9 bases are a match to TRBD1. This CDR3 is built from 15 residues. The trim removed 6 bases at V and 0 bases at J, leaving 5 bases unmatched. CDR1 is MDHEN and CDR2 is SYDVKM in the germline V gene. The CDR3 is CASSPQGAPNYGYTF. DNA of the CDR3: TGTGCCAGCAGCCCACAGGGGGCCCCTAACTATGGCTACACCTTC.

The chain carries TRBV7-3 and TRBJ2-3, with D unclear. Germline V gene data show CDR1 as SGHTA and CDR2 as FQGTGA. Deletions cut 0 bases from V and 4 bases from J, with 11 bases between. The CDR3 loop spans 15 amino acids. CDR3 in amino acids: CASSLTGSGADTQYF. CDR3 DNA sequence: TGTGCCAGCAGCTTAACTGGGTCCGGCGCAGATACGCAGTATTTT.

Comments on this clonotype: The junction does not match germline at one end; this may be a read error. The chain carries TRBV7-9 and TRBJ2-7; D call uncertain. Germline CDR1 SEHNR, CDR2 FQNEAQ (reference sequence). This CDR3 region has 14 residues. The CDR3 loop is CPSSLPPSSYEQYF. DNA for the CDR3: TGTCCCAGCAGCCTCCCCCCCAGCTCCTACGAGCAGTACTTC.

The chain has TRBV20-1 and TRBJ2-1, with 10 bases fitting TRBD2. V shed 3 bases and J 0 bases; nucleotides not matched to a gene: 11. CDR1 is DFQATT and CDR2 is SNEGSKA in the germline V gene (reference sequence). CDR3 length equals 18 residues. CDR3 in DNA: TGCAGTGCTAGTTGGTGGACTAGCGGAAGGAGCTCCTACAATGAGCAGTTCTTC. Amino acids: CSASWWTSGRSSYNEQFF.

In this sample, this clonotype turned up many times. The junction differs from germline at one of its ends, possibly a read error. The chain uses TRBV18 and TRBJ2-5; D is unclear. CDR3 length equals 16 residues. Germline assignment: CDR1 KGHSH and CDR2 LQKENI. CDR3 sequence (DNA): TGTGCCAGCTCACCACCAAGGTCAATGAGAGAAGAGCCCCAGTACTTC. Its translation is CASSPPRSMREEPQYF.

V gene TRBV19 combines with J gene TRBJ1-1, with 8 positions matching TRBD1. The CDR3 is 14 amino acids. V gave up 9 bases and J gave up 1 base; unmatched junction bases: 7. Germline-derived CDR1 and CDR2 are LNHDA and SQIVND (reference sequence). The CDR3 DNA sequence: TGTGCCAGCATGCTTGACAGGGGGAACACTGAAGCTTTCTTT. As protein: CASMLDRGNTEAFF.

CDR3 region: CASSSWTAGETQYF. CDR3 nucleotide sequence: TGTGCCAGCAGCTCGTGGACAGCGGGAGAGACCCAGTACTTC. The J gene is TRBJ2-5, the V gene TRBV25-1; D could derive from TRBD1 or TRBD2 (6 bases each). The germline V gene has CDR1 MGHDK and CDR2 SYGVNS. V was clipped by 6 bases and J by 4 bases, with 15 bases between them. The CDR3 extends over 14 amino acids.

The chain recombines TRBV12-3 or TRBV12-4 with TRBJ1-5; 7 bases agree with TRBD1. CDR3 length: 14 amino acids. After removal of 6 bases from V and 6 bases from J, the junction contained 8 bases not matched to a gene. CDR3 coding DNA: TGTGCCAGCAGCCCAGGGACAGCCACTCAGCCCCAGCATTTT. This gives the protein CASSPGTATQPQHF.

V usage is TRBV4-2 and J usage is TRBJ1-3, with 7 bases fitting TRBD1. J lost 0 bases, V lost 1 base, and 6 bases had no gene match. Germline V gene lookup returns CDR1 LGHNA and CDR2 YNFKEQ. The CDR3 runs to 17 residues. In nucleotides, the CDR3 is TGTGCCAGCAGCCAAGTCGGACAGGCGTACTCTGGAAACACCATATATTTT. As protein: CASSQVGQAYSGNTIYF.

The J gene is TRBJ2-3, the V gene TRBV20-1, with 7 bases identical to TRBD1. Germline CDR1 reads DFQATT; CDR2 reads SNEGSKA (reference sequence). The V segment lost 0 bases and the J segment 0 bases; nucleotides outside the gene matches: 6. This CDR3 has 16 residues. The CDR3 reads CSARDPYRGSTDTQYF. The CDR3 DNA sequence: TGCAGTGCTAGAGATCCTTACAGGGGAAGCACAGATACGCAGTATTTT.

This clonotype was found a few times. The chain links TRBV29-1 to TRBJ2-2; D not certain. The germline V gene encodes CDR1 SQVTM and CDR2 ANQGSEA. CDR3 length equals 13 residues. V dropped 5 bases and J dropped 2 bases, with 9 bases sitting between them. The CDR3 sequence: CSVLQANTGELFF. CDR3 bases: TGCAGCGTTTTGCAGGCAAACACCGGGGAGCTGTTTTTT.

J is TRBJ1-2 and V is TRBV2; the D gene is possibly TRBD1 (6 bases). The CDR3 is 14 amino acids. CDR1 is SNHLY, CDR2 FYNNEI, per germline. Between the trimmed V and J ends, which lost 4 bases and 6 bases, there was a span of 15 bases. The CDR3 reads CASSVRGGRDGYTF. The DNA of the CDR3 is TGTGCCAGCAGTGTCCGGGGGGGGCGCGATGGCTACACCTTC.

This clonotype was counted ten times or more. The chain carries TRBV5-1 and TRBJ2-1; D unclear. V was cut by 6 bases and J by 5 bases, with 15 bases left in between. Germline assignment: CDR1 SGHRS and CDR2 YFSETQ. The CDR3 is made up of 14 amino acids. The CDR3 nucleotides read TGCGCCAGCAAGCCTAGACCCCACAACAATGAGCAGTTCTTC. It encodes CASKPRPHNNEQFF. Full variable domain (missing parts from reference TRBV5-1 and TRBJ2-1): KAGVTQTPRYLIKTRGQQVTLSCSPISGHRSVSWYQQTPGQGLQFLFEYFSETQRNKGNFPGRFSGRQFSNSRSEMNVSTLELGDSALYLCASKPRPHNNEQFFGPGTRLTVL.

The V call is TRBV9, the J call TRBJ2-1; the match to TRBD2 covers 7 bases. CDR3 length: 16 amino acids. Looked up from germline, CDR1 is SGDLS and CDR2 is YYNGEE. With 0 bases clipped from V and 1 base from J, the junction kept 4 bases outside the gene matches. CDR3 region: CASSVARGRSYNEQFF. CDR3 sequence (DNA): TGTGCCAGCAGCGTAGCTCGCGGGAGATCCTACAATGAGCAGTTCTTC.

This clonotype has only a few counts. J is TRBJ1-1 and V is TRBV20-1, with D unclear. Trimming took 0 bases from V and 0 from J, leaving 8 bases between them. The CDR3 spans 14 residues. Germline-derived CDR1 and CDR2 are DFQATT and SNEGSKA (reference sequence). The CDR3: CSARDPNVNTEAFF. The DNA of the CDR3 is TGCAGTGCTAGAGATCCTAATGTGAACACTGAAGCTTTCTTT.

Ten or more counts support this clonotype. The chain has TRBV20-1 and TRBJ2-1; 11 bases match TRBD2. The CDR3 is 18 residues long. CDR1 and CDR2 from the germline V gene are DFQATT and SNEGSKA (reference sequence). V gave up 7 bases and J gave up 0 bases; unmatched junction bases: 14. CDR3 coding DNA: TGCAGTGTCCTCACTAGCGGGAGTATCTCGTCCTCCTACAATGAGCAGTTCTTC. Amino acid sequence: CSVLTSGSISSSYNEQFF.

The CDR3: CASSGGGTGGDQPQHF. CDR3 DNA sequence: TGTGCCAGCAGCGGCGGGGGGACAGGGGGCGATCAGCCCCAGCATTTT. V usage is TRBV4-2 and J usage is TRBJ1-5; TRBD1 matches 12 bases. Germline assignment: CDR1 LGHNA and CDR2 YNFKEQ. The trim removed 5 bases at V and 5 bases at J, leaving 7 bases unmatched. The CDR3 extends over 16 amino acids.

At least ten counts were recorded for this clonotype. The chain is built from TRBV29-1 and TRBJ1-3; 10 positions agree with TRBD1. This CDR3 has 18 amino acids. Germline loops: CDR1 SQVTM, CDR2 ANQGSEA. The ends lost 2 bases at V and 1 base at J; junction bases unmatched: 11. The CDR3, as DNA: TGCAGCGTTGAACGAATAGGGACAGGGGACATGTCTGGAAACACCATATATTTT. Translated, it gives CSVERIGTGDMSGNTIYF.

The CDR3 sequence is CASFTSASTDTQYF. CDR3 nucleotide sequence: TGTGCCAGCTTCACTAGCGCGAGCACAGATACGCAGTATTTT. The rearrangement joins TRBV6-1 to TRBJ2-3; the match to TRBD2 covers 7 bases. Per germline, CDR1 MNHNS and CDR2 SASEGT. The trim removed 8 bases at V and 0 bases at J, leaving 5 bases unmatched. The CDR3 is 14 amino acids.